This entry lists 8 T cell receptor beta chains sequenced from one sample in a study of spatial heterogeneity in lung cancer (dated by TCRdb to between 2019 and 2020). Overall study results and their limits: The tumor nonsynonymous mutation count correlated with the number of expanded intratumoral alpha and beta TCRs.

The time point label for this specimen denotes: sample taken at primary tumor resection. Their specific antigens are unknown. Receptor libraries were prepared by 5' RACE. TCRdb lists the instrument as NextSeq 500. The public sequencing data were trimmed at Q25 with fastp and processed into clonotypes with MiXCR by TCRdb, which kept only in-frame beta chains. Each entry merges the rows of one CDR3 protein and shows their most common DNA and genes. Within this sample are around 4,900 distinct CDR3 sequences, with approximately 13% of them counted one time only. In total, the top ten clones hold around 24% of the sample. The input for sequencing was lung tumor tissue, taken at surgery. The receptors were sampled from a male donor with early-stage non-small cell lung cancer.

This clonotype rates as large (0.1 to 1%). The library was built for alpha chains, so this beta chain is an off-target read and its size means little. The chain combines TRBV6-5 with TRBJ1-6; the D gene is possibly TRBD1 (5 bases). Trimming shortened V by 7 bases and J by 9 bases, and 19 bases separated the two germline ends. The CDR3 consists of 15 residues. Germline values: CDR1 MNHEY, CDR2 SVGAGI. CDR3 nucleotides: TGTGCCAGCACCCAAGGGCAGGGATTCGGTTCACCCCTCCACTTT. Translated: CASTQGQGFGSPLHF.

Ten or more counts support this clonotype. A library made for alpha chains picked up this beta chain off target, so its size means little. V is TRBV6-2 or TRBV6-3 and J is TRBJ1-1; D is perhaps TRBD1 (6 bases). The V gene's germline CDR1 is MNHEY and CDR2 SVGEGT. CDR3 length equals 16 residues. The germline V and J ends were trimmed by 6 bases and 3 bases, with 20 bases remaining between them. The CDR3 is CASSKWTVRGDTEAFF. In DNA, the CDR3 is TGTGCCAGCAGCAAATGGACAGTTCGGGGGGACACTGAAGCTTTCTTT.

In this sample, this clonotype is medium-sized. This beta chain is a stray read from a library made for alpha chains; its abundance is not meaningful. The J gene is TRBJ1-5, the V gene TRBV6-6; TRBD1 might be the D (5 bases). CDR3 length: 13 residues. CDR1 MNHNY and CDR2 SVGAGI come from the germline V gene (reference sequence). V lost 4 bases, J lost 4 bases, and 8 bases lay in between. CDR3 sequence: CASSWGGNQPQHF. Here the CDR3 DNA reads TGTGCCAGCAGTTGGGGGGGGAATCAGCCCCAGCATTTT.

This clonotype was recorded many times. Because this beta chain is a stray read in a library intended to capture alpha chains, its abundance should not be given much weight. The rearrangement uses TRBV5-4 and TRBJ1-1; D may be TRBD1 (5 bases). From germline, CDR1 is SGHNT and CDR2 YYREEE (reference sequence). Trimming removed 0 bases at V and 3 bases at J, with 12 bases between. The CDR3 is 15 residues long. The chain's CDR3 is CASSLDSREDTEAFF. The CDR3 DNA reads TGTGCCAGCAGCTTGGACAGCAGGGAGGACACTGAAGCTTTCTTT.

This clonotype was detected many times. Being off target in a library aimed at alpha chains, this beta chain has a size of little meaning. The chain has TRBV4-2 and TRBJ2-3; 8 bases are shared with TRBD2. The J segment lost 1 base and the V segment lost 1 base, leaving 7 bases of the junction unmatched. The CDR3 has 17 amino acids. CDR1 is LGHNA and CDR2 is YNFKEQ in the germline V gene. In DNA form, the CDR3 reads TGTGCCAGCAGCCAAGCAGCCATAGCGGGACGCACAGATACGCAGTATTTT. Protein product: CASSQAAIAGRTDTQYF.

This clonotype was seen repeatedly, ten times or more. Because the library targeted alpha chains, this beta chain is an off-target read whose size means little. The CDR3 here is CASSPAGQGGANEKLFF. DNA for the CDR3: TGTGCCAGCAGCCCGGCGGGACAGGGTGGAGCTAATGAAAAACTGTTTTTT. The chain combines TRBV7-2 with TRBJ1-4; TRBD1 agrees at 9 bases. The length of the CDR3 is 17 residues. With 5 bases clipped from V and 3 bases from J, the junction kept 10 bases outside the gene matches. The V gene's germline CDR1 is SGHTA and CDR2 FQGNSA.

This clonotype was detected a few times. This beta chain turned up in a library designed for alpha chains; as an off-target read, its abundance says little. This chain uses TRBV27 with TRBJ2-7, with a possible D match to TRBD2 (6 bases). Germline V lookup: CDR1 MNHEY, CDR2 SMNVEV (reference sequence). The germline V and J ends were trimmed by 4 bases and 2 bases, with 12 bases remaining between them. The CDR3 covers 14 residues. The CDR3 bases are TGTGCCAGCAGTTCCCGGGACTTCACCTACGAGCAGTACTTC. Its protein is CASSSRDFTYEQYF.

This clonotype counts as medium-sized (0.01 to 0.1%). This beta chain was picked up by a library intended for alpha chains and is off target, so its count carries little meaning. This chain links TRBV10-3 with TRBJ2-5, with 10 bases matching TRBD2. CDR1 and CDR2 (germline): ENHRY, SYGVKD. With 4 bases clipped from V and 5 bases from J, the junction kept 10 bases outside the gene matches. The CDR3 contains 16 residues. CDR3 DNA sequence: TGTGCCATCAGTGGCCAAGCCGGGACTAGCGCGGAGACCCAGTACTTC. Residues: CAISGQAGTSAETQYF.